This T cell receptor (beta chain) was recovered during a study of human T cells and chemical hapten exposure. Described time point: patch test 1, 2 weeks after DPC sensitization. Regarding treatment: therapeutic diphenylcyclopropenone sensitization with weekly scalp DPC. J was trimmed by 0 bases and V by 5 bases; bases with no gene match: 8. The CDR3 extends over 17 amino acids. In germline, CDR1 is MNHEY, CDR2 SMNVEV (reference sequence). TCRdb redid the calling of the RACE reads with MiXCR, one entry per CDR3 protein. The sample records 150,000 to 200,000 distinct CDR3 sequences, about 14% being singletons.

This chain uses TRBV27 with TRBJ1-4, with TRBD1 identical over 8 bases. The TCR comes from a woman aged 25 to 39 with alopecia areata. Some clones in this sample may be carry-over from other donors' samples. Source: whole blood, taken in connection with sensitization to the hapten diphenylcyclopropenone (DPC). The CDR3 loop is CASSPGTGSATNEKLFF. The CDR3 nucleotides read TGTGCCAGCAGTCCCGGGACAGGATCTGCAACTAATGAAAAACTGTTTTTT. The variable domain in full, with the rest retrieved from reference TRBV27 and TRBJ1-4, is EAQVTQNPRYLITVTGKKLTVTCSQNMNHEYMSWYRQDPGLGLRQIYYSMNVEVTDKGDVPEGYKVSRKEKRNFPLILESPSPNQTSLYFCASSPGTGSATNEKLFFGSGTQLSVL.